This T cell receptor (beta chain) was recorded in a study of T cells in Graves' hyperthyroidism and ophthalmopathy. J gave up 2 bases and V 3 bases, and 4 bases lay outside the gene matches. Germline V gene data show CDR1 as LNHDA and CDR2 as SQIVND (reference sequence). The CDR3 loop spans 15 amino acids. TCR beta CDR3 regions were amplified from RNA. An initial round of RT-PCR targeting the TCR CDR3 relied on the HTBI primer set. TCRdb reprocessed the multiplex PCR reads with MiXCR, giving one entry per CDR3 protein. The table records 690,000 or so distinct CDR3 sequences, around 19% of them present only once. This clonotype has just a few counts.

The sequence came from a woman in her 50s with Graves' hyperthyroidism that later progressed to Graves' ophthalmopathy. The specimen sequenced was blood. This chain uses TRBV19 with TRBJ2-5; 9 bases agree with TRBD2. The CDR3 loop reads CASSILAGAQETQYF. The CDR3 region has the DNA TGTGCCAGTAGTATCTTAGCGGGGGCACAAGAGACCCAGTACTTC.